The 24 T cell receptor beta chains below all came from one sample that was sequenced in a study of shared clonotypes between healthy human individuals. This table comes from immunoSEQ multiplex PCR, and its TCRdb copy is limited to in-frame clones, with some not included. Among around 700,000 clones listed, approximately 75% were seen once. Sequencing input: memory CD4+ T cells sorted from blood. Subset described: CD45RA-negative fraction. The source of these receptors is a woman in her 30s in good health.

CDR3 sequence reads: CASSLRLGVMNTEAFF. The CDR3 coding sequence is TGTGCCAGCAGCCTAAGGTTGGGGGTTATGAACACTGAAGCTTTCTTT. This chain connects TRBV11-2 to TRBJ1-1, with TRBD1 as a possible D gene (5 bases). Germline V gives CDR1 SGHAT, CDR2 FQNNGV. The V end was cut by 5 bases, the J end by 0 bases, with 16 bases between. This CDR3 region has 16 residues.

The chain links TRBV4-1 to TRBJ2-3; D could derive from TRBD1 or TRBD2 (5 bases each). The CDR3 sequence is 13 residues long. The germline V gene has CDR1 MGHRA and CDR2 YSYEKL. With 8 bases removed from V and 6 bases from J, the gap between germline ends came to 15 bases. In DNA form, the CDR3 reads TGCGCCAGCGCTTCGTTGGGGGATGATACGCAGTATTTT. Its protein product is CASASLGDDTQYF.

This clone occurred a few times. The chain employs TRBV25-1 and TRBJ1-5, with 7 bases that match TRBD1. V gave up 3 bases and J gave up 5 bases; unmatched junction bases: 7. The CDR3 is 15 amino acids. Germline CDR1 MGHDK, CDR2 SYGVNS. The CDR3 here is CASSEGDREYQPQHF. The CDR3 DNA is TGTGCCAGCAGTGAGGGAGACAGGGAATATCAGCCCCAGCATTTT.

The gene calls are TRBV27 and TRBJ1-2; D ambiguous. The CDR3 sequence is 13 residues long. Trimming left V 5 bases short and J 1 base short, with 8 bases between. Germline loops: CDR1 MNHEY, CDR2 SMNVEV (reference sequence). CDR3 loop: CASSQQHNYGYTF. Written as DNA, the CDR3 is TGTGCCAGCAGTCAACAGCATAACTATGGCTACACCTTC.

This clone was picked up one time. This chain connects TRBV27 to TRBJ2-1; TRBD1 aligns across 12 bases. The CDR3 covers 16 residues. Losses at the gene ends were 5 bases for V and 9 bases for J; bases not matched to a gene: 11. Germline values: CDR1 MNHEY, CDR2 SMNVEV (reference sequence). In DNA, the CDR3 is TGTGCCAGCAGTCCCCTGGGACAGGGGGCGTCGCGTGAGCAGTTCTTC. Translation: CASSPLGQGASREQFF.

V gene TRBV7-2 combines with J gene TRBJ1-2, with D possibly being TRBD1 (6 bases). The CDR3 length is 12 residues. V was clipped by 2 bases and J by 13 bases, with 14 bases between them. The germline gives CDR1 SGHTA, CDR2 FQGNSA. This CDR3 reads CASSLKEGVRTF. The CDR3 nucleotides read TGTGCCAGCAGCTTAAAAGAGGGGGTGCGCACCTTC.

The V and J genes are TRBV4-1 and TRBJ2-1; 7 bases align to TRBD2. Germline-derived CDR1 and CDR2 are MGHRA and YSYEKL. The trim removed 4 bases at V and 3 bases at J, leaving 15 bases unmatched. This CDR3 spans 18 amino acids. CDR3 in amino acids: CASSLKTWGEGLYNEQFF. CDR3 sequence (DNA): TGCGCCAGCAGCCTGAAAACTTGGGGGGAGGGCCTCTACAATGAGCAGTTCTTC.

In nucleotides, the CDR3 is TGTGCCAGCACCCCGGGGACAAGAGGCTACTACGAGCAGTACTTC. Amino acids: CASTPGTRGYYEQYF. The rearrangement links TRBV6-5 to TRBJ2-7, with a tentative D call TRBD1 (6 bases). V was shortened by 7 bases and J by 3 bases, with 19 bases between the two germline ends. Germline CDR1 reads MNHEY; CDR2 reads SVGAGI. This CDR3 contains 15 residues.

The table lists this clone with a count of one. Other DNA sequences in this specimen translate into the identical CDR3. The rearrangement joins TRBV28 to TRBJ1-2; D call uncertain. Per the germline V gene, CDR1 is MDHEN and CDR2 is SYDVKM. Trimming pared 3 bases from V and 5 bases from J, leaving 7 bases between. This CDR3 contains 12 residues. The CDR3, as DNA: TGTGCCAGCAGTTTCGGAGGTTATGGCTACACCTTC. This gives the protein CASSFGGYGYTF.

The chain is built from TRBV18 and TRBJ2-7, with TRBD2 as a possible D gene (5 bases). V lost 4 bases and J 1 base, leaving 11 bases between the germline ends. This CDR3 region has 14 residues. Germline CDR1 reads KGHSH; CDR2 reads LQKENI. The CDR3 DNA is TGTGCCAGCTCACTAGCGCAACTATCCTACGAGCAGTACTTC. Amino acid sequence: CASSLAQLSYEQYF.

J is TRBJ1-1 and V is TRBV29-1; D remains unclear. This CDR3 contains 13 residues. V lost 2 bases and J lost 7, with 14 bases in between. Germline-derived CDR1 and CDR2 are SQVTM and ANQGSEA. The CDR3 spells CSVESLTPNEAFF. The CDR3 DNA sequence: TGCAGCGTTGAATCCCTGACACCCAATGAAGCTTTCTTT. The full variable domain, with the rest looked up from reference TRBV29-1 and TRBJ1-1, is SAVISQKPSRDICQRGTSLTIQCQVDSQVTMMFWYRQQPGQSLTLIATANQGSEATYESGFVIDKFPISRPNLTFSTLTVSNMSPEDSSIYLCSVESLTPNEAFFGQGTRLTVV.

This rearrangement joins TRBV9 to TRBJ2-4, with 12 bases that match TRBD2. CDR1 SGDLS and CDR2 YYNGEE come from the germline V gene. CDR3 length: 18 amino acids. V was pared by 5 bases and J by 2 bases, with 11 bases of the junction left unmatched. The CDR3 protein is CASSARLAGDGSKNIQYF. The CDR3 DNA reads TGTGCCAGCAGTGCTCGACTAGCGGGAGACGGGTCCAAAAACATTCAGTACTTC.

Concerning this clone itself: Other nucleotide sequences in the sample specify the same CDR3. V and J are TRBV19 and TRBJ1-5; D gene uncertain. This CDR3 is 12 amino acids long. The V and J ends lost 3 bases and 5 bases respectively, with 5 bases between them. Germline V gene sequence: CDR1 LNHDA, CDR2 SQIVND (reference sequence). CDR3 protein: CASSIPDQPQHF. CDR3 bases: TGTGCCAGTAGTATTCCAGATCAGCCCCAGCATTTT.

The chain links TRBV19 to TRBJ2-3, with 11 bases fitting TRBD2. Per the germline V gene, CDR1 is LNHDA and CDR2 is SQIVND (reference sequence). The J segment lost 6 bases and the V segment lost 9 bases, leaving 14 bases of the junction unmatched. The CDR3 has 16 amino acids. As DNA, the CDR3 is TGTGCCAGGAGGGACGGACTAGCGGGTCCCCCGGATACGCAGTATTTT. Translated, it gives CARRDGLAGPPDTQYF.

The chain couples TRBV18 to TRBJ1-1; a possible D gene is TRBD1 (5 bases). This CDR3 is built from 15 residues. From germline, CDR1 is KGHSH and CDR2 LQKENI. The ends were cut back, 5 bases at V and 0 bases at J, with 13 bases in the middle. The CDR3 reads CASSVGGVVNTEAFF. CDR3 sequence (DNA): TGTGCCAGCTCAGTTGGAGGGGTGGTGAACACTGAAGCTTTCTTT.

The rearrangement joins TRBV10-3 to TRBJ2-3; no clear D gene. V was pared by 6 bases and J by 3 bases, with 13 bases between. The length of the CDR3 is 14 residues. Germline loops: CDR1 ENHRY, CDR2 SYGVKD. The CDR3 reads CAISAGIETDTQYF. In DNA, the CDR3 is TGTGCCATCAGCGCAGGAATTGAGACAGATACGCAGTATTTT.

A word on this clone: Other DNA sequences within the sample encode an identical CDR3. The chain is built from TRBV18 and TRBJ1-3; D is ambiguous. V was trimmed by 3 bases and J by 0 bases, leaving 6 bases between them. Germline V gene sequence: CDR1 KGHSH, CDR2 LQKENI. The CDR3 is made up of 14 amino acids. The CDR3 loop reads CASSPGSSGNTIYF. In DNA, the CDR3 is TGTGCCAGCTCACCGGGGAGCTCTGGAAACACCATATATTTT.

Only a few counts were recorded for this clone. The V and J genes are TRBV19 and TRBJ2-7; D is undetermined. Between the trimmed V and J ends, which lost 2 bases and 0 bases, there was a span of 11 bases. Germline CDR1 and CDR2: LNHDA and SQIVND (reference sequence). This CDR3 comprises 15 residues. The CDR3 spells CASSIMATPSYEQYF. CDR3 nucleotides: TGTGCCAGTAGTATAATGGCCACCCCCTCCTACGAGCAGTACTTC.

The chain links TRBV28 to TRBJ2-5, with D possibly being TRBD1 or TRBD2 (9 bases each). Germline values: CDR1 MDHEN, CDR2 SYDVKM. V shed 6 bases and J shed 6 bases, with 26 bases lying between them. The CDR3 is 17 residues long. This chain's CDR3 is CASRYRGLASGNKTQYF. The CDR3 DNA reads TGTGCCAGCAGATACAGGGGGCTGGCTAGCGGGAACAAGACCCAGTACTTC.

This sequence joins TRBV25-1 and TRBJ1-5; no definite D call. The CDR3 spans 13 residues. V was pared by 8 bases and J by 0 bases, with 8 bases between. CDR1 and CDR2 from the germline V gene are MGHDK and SYGVNS. The CDR3 protein is CASGDYSNQPQHF. The CDR3, as DNA: TGTGCCAGCGGGGATTATAGCAATCAGCCCCAGCATTTT. Together with reference TRBV25-1 and TRBJ1-5, the CDR3 gives the full variable domain: EADIYQTPRYLVIGTGKKITLECSQTMGHDKMYWYQQDPGMELHLIHYSYGVNSTEKGDLSSESTVSRIRTEHFPLTLESARPSHTSQYLCASGDYSNQPQHFGDGTRLSIL.

This chain connects TRBV10-3 to TRBJ1-2; D possibly corresponds to TRBD1 (5 bases). The V gene's germline CDR1 is ENHRY and CDR2 SYGVKD. Trimming shortened V by 3 bases and J by 2 bases, and 7 bases separated the two germline ends. The CDR3 extends over 13 amino acids. CDR3 DNA sequence: TGTGCCATCAGTGATTGGGACAACTATGGCTACACCTTC. The encoded protein is CAISDWDNYGYTF.

Many counts were recorded for this clone. The chain is built from TRBV19 and TRBJ2-7; TRBD2 matches 8 bases. The ends lost 5 bases at V and 0 bases at J; junction bases unmatched: 6. Germline lookup yields CDR1 LNHDA and CDR2 SQIVND (reference sequence). CDR3 size: 15 residues. The CDR3 DNA reads TGTGCCAGTAGTCGGTCTAGCGGGTCCTCCTACGAGCAGTACTTC. Protein product: CASSRSSGSSYEQYF.

The chain joins TRBV5-6 to TRBJ2-7; D ambiguous. The ends were cut back, 1 base at V and 0 bases at J, with 11 bases in the middle. This CDR3 has 15 residues. The germline V gene encodes CDR1 SGHDT and CDR2 YYEEEE. CDR3 DNA: TGTGCCAGCAGCTTGCTGGCGGCTCACTCCTACGAGCAGTACTTC. As protein: CASSLLAAHSYEQYF.

This clone was seen ten or more times. The V gene is TRBV7-9, the J gene TRBJ2-6; TRBD1 matches 7 bases. This CDR3 is 17 amino acids long. V lost 5 bases to trimming and J lost 0 bases; unmatched junction nucleotides: 7. Germline values: CDR1 SEHNR, CDR2 FQNEAQ (reference sequence). CDR3 DNA sequence: TGTGCCAGCAGCCCCTGGGACAGCACCTCTGGGGCCAACGTCCTGACTTTC. Protein product: CASSPWDSTSGANVLTF.